A selection of T cell receptor beta chains follows, all from one sample in a study of T cells after yellow fever vaccination. TCRdb ran MiXCR on the 5' RACE reads and lists one entry per CDR3 protein. The sample shows just under 600,000 distinct CDR3 sequences, about 14% of them seen only once. The source was PBMCs, collected on the day of the yellow fever booster vaccination. Source of these receptors: a man aged 25 to 45 who received the YFV17D yellow fever vaccine. CDR3s include the opening cysteine and the closing phenylalanine or tryptophan. The order of the fields is J gene, clone size, V gene, D gene, CDR3 DNA, CDR3 protein. A D gene is named only where the DNA matches it firmly. Not every row has a clone size; where given, it reads once, few, many or a size class.

TRBJ2-3 - TRBV30 TRBD2 TGTGCCTGGAGTGCTCCGGGACTAGCGGGAGGAAAGCAGTATTTT CAWSAPGLAGGKQYF
TRBJ1-1 - TRBV6-1 - TGTGCCACGGTCGGGGTCGTAAACACTGAAGCTTTCTTT CATVGVVNTEAFF
TRBJ2-7 few TRBV5-5 - TGTGCCAGCAGCTTCACTCCCAGTATGGATGACGAGTACTTC CASSFTPSMDDEYF
TRBJ2-3 - TRBV5-1 - TGCGCCAGCAGCCATGTATCGGGCACAGATACGCAGTATTTT CASSHVSGTDTQYF
TRBJ2-3 - TRBV4-3 - TGCGCCAGCAGCCTTACCTGGCAGGGGATAACAGATACGCAGTATTTT CASSLTWQGITDTQYF
TRBJ2-5 - TRBV12-3/TRBV12-4 TRBD2 TGTGCCAGCAGAATAGCGGGAGGGAGTTTGGAGGAGACCCAGTACTTC CASRIAGGSLEETQYF
TRBJ2-2 few TRBV20-1 - TGCAGGACCGGACCTAACACCGGGGAGCTGTTTTTT CRTGPNTGELFF
TRBJ2-3 few TRBV23-1 - TGCGCCAGCAGTCAATGCGCACCGTATTCTAGCACAGATACGCAGTATTTT CASSQCAPYSSTDTQYF
TRBJ2-1 few TRBV20-1 - TGCAGTCCCTCGGGAAATGAGCAGTTCTTC CSPSGNEQFF
TRBJ2-1 few TRBV5-4 - TGTGCCAGCAGCTTGCCGGGGCCAGGGAGGAATGAGCAGTTCTTC CASSLPGPGRNEQFF
TRBJ2-1 few TRBV15 TRBD2 TGTGCCACCAGCAGAGATCCTCTAGCGGGAGTTTTCAATGAGCAGTTCTTC CATSRDPLAGVFNEQFF
TRBJ2-1 few TRBV14 - TGTGCCAGCAGCCGTTCCGCGAGAGAGCAGTTCTTC CASSRSAREQFF
TRBJ1-2 - TRBV28 - TGTGCCAGCACCCCCGTGTGGCCAGCTGGCTACACCTTC CASTPVWPAGYTF
TRBJ2-1 - TRBV30 TRBD2 TGTGCCTGGAGTAGCGGGAGCTCCTACAATGAGCAGTTCTTC CAWSSGSSYNEQFF
TRBJ2-1 few TRBV5-4 TRBD2 TGTGCCAGCAGCGCCCGGGGACTAGCGGGAGGGGTTGAGCAGTTCTTC CASSARGLAGGVEQFF
TRBJ2-3 - TRBV6-2/TRBV6-3 - TGTGCCAGCAGTTACCGCTCACTCACAGGGATTCAAGCAGATACGCAGTATTTT CASSYRSLTGIQADTQYF
TRBJ2-2 few TRBV12-3/TRBV12-4 - TGTGCCAGCAGTCACACTAGGACAGTTAACACCGGGGAGCTGTTTTTT CASSHTRTVNTGELFF
TRBJ2-2 few TRBV15 TRBD2 TGTGCCACCAGCAGAGATAGCCTAGCGGGATTGTCCGGGGAGCTGTTTTTT CATSRDSLAGLSGELFF
TRBJ2-3 - TRBV11-2 - TGTGCCAGCAGCTTACTGGGGCCCGACTACGGGCTTCTTGATTTCACAGATACGCAGTATTTT CASSLLGPDYGLLDFTDTQYF
TRBJ2-3 few TRBV7-2 - TGTGCCAGCAGCTTAGAAAGGGTAGATACGCAGTATTTT CASSLERVDTQYF
TRBJ1-3 - TRBV6-5 TRBD1 TGTGCCAGCAGTTACGGCTCCGGGACAGGGGCTGGAAACACCATATATTTT CASSYGSGTGAGNTIYF
TRBJ2-5 many TRBV11-1 TRBD2 TGTGCCAGCACCCCCCCCTCAAGGACTAGCACTAGAGGGGAGACCCAGTACTTC CASTPPSRTSTRGETQYF
TRBJ2-1 - TRBV4-1 TRBD2 TGCGCCAGCAGCCTTTCCGGGACTAGCGGGAGTGGGCAGTTCTTC CASSLSGTSGSGQFF
TRBJ2-4 - TRBV20-1 TRBD1 TGCAGTGCTAGTGTGGTGGGGACAGGCATTCAGTACTTC CSASVVGTGIQYF
TRBJ2-1 - TRBV19 - TGTGCCAGTAGTATGGTACAGGGGCGGGAAGAGCAGTTCTTC CASSMVQGREEQFF
TRBJ1-2 - TRBV19 TRBD1 TGTGCCAGTAGTCGAACCGGGACAGGGGGCGCAAGTGGCTACACCTTC CASSRTGTGGASGYTF
TRBJ2-1 - TRBV5-1 TRBD2 TGCGCCAATCTACCAAGACTAGCGGACTACAATGAGCAGTTCTTC CANLPRLADYNEQFF
TRBJ2-3 - TRBV25-1 - TGTGCCAGCAGCGACAGGGCGGGAACAGATACGCAGTATTTT CASSDRAGTDTQYF
TRBJ2-5 - TRBV27 TRBD1 TGTGCCAGCAGTTCGTCTTTGGTAACAGGGGTAGAGACCCAGTACTTC CASSSSLVTGVETQYF
TRBJ2-2 few TRBV13 - TGTGCCAGCAGCTACGGACTGCCGAACACCGGGGAGCTGTTTTTT CASSYGLPNTGELFF
TRBJ1-5 few TRBV7-2 TRBD1 TGTGCCAGCAGCTCCCAGGGGGGTAGAAGCAATCAGCCCCAGCATTTT CASSSQGGRSNQPQHF
TRBJ2-2 - TRBV20-1 - TGCAGTGCAGGGAGTTCTGGAGTTTACGGGGAGCTGTTTTTT CSAGSSGVYGELFF
TRBJ1-1 - TRBV20-1 - TGCAGTGCTTTTGGTCGGGGTTGGACTGAAGCTTTCTTT CSAFGRGWTEAFF
TRBJ2-5 - TRBV6-1 TRBD2 TGTGCCAGCAGGGAGCGGACTAGCTCAAACTTC CASRERTSSNF
TRBJ2-5 - TRBV20-1 - TGCAGTGCTAGGCGGACCACGAAAGAGACCCAGTACTTC CSARRTTKETQYF
TRBJ2-5 - TRBV5-6 - TGTGCCAGCAGCTTGGCGCCGGGACCCGAAGAGACCCAGTACTTC CASSLAPGPEETQYF
TRBJ1-2 - TRBV12-3/TRBV12-4 - TGTGCCAGCAGTTACCCCAGTCCGGATGGCTACACCTTC CASSYPSPDGYTF
TRBJ2-7 many TRBV3-1 - TGTGCCAGCAGCCAAAGTAAACTAGCCCACGAGCAGTACTTC CASSQSKLAHEQYF
TRBJ1-2 few TRBV10-2 TRBD1 TGCGCCAGCAGTACAGGGGGCGATCGTGGCTACACCTTC CASSTGGDRGYTF
TRBJ2-1 - TRBV5-1 - TGCGCCAGCAGCTTGGGTAAGGGGACAACCTACAATGAGCAGTTCTTC CASSLGKGTTYNEQFF
TRBJ1-2 - TRBV18 - TGTGCCAGCTCACCTGCCTTTGAGGGCTATGGCTACACCTTC CASSPAFEGYGYTF
TRBJ2-1 many TRBV12-3/TRBV12-4 TRBD2 TGTGCCAGCAGCAAGCTAGCGGGAGGTGGGAATGAGCAGTTCTTC CASSKLAGGGNEQFF
TRBJ2-1 - TRBV4-2 - TGTGCCAGCAGCCAAGAGCGGGATTACGGCAATGAGCAGTTCTTC CASSQERDYGNEQFF
TRBJ2-7 - TRBV4-3 - TGCGCCAGCAGCCAAGAAGTTCGGGACCCCTTGTGGGAGCAGTACTTC CASSQEVRDPLWEQYF
TRBJ1-1 - TRBV18 - TGTGCCAGCTCCCCCCCTGGCAGACCGAACACTGAAGCTTTCTTT CASSPPGRPNTEAFF
TRBJ1-2 - TRBV7-8 TRBD1 TGTGCCAGCAGCAAACTACTGGGGACAGGATATAACTATGGCTACACCTTC CASSKLLGTGYNYGYTF
TRBJ2-6 - TRBV11-2 TRBD1 TGTGCCAGCAGCTTAGGAGGACAGGGGCGCTCTGGGGCCAACGTCCTGACTTTC CASSLGGQGRSGANVLTF
TRBJ2-1 few TRBV7-9 TRBD2 TGTGCCAGCAGCTTCAGACCGGGACTATTAACGGATGAGCAGTTCTTC CASSFRPGLLTDEQFF
TRBJ1-5 few TRBV27 - TGTGCCAGCCGGACGGCGGCGGTCTCTAGCAATCAGCCCCAGCATTTT CASRTAAVSSNQPQHF
TRBJ2-2 few TRBV28 TRBD1 TGTGCCAGCACCTCATTTATACCCGGACAGGGCCTTACCGGGGAGCTGTTTTTT CASTSFIPGQGLTGELFF
TRBJ1-1 few TRBV12-3/TRBV12-4 - TGTGCCAGCACCCGACAGGTCATGAACACTGAAGCTTTCTTT CASTRQVMNTEAFF
TRBJ2-7 - TRBV7-2 - TGTGCCAGCAGCCTGAGCAGGACTTACAGGAACCCCTACGAGCAGTACTTC CASSLSRTYRNPYEQYF
TRBJ2-7 - TRBV18 TRBD2 TGTGCCAGCTCACCTATCACAGAACTAGCGGGAACCTCCTACGAGCAGTACTTC CASSPITELAGTSYEQYF
TRBJ1-6 few TRBV12-3/TRBV12-4 - TGTGCCAGCAGTCAGGAGGTGGGGTCACCCCTCCACTTT CASSQEVGSPLHF
TRBJ2-7 many TRBV3-1 - TGTGCCAGCAGCCTAGCCTCGGGGGGCAACGAGCAGTACTTC CASSLASGGNEQYF